The 22 T cell receptor beta chains given below trace back to one sample, sequenced in a study of blood T cell repertoires in COVID-19. Method: immunoSEQ multiplex PCR; TCRdb's copy keeps in-frame clones and lacks some. The sample includes 95,000 to 100,000 clones, roughly 85% of them seen just once. Specimen: peripheral blood. Receptor source: a woman aged 70-85 years with active or convalescent COVID-19.

The rearrangement joins TRBV5-1 to TRBJ2-3; the D gene is possibly TRBD1 (6 bases). CDR3 length: 16 residues. Looked up from germline, CDR1 is SGHRS and CDR2 is YFSETQ. The V end was cut by 0 bases, the J end by 3 bases, with 14 bases between. The CDR3 sequence is CASSLGQEAGTDTQYF. CDR3 sequence (DNA): TGCGCCAGCAGCTTGGGACAGGAGGCAGGGACAGATACGCAGTATTTT.

This clone was detected a few times. CDR3 DNA: TGTGCCACCGACCAGGGGATTGGTGGCTACACCTTC. Translated, it gives CATDQGIGGYTF. The chain couples TRBV28 to TRBJ1-2; a weak D match, TRBD1 (6 bases). CDR1 and CDR2 (germline): MDHEN, SYDVKM. The CDR3 is 12 residues long. Deletions cut 10 bases from V and 7 bases from J, with 16 bases between.

CDR3 sequence (DNA): TGTGCCAGCAGCTTCGGGGGAACAGGTGGCACAGATACGCAGTATTTT. Amino acids: CASSFGGTGGTDTQYF. V gene TRBV5-8 combines with J gene TRBJ2-3, with D perhaps TRBD2 (6 bases). Germline V gene lookup returns CDR1 SGHTS and CDR2 YDEGEE. This CDR3 comprises 16 residues. The V and J ends lost 2 bases and 1 base respectively, with 14 bases between them.

V usage is TRBV2 and J usage is TRBJ1-3, with D maybe TRBD1 (5 bases). With 6 bases removed from V and 3 bases from J, the gap between germline ends came to 18 bases. The CDR3 sequence is 16 residues long. CDR1 and CDR2 (germline): SNHLY, FYNNEI. The CDR3 here is CASSPGGKSGGNTIYF. CDR3 nucleotides: TGTGCCAGCAGCCCCGGGGGGAAATCAGGTGGAAACACCATATATTTT.

V gene TRBV7-2 combines with J gene TRBJ1-2, with D unresolved. The CDR3 sequence is 13 residues long. The V and J ends lost 0 bases and 8 bases respectively, with 10 bases between them. Germline CDR1 SGHTA, CDR2 FQGNSA. CDR3 sequence reads: CASSLAEGSGYTF. In nucleotides, the CDR3 is TGTGCCAGCAGCTTAGCTGAAGGGAGCGGCTACACCTTC. Full variable domain (missing parts from reference TRBV7-2 and TRBJ1-2): GAGVSQSPSNKVTEKGKDVELRCDPISGHTALYWYRQSLGQGLEFLIYFQGNSAPDKSGLPSDRFSAERTGGSVSTLTIQRTQQEDSAVYLCASSLAEGSGYTFGSGTRLTVV.

The chain is built from TRBV10-1 and TRBJ1-5, with 7 bases that match TRBD1. The CDR3 has 14 amino acids. Germline CDR1 is WNHNN and CDR2 is SYGVQD (reference sequence). Unmatched junction bases numbered 4, after V lost 5 bases and J lost 3 bases. DNA for the CDR3: TGCGCCAGCAGTCCGACAGGGTACAATCAGCCCCAGCATTTT. It translates to CASSPTGYNQPQHF.

This chain uses TRBV2 with TRBJ1-1, with D unresolved. Germline V CDR1 and CDR2: SNHLY, FYNNEI. V was pared by 7 bases and J by 1 base, with 10 bases between. The CDR3 contains 13 residues. CDR3 loop: CASMRASNTEAFF. For the CDR3, the DNA is TGTGCCAGCATGAGGGCTTCGAACACTGAAGCTTTCTTT.

This clone was recorded only once. The chain uses TRBV5-8 and TRBJ2-1; 10 bases line up with TRBD1. V trimming: 6 bases; J trimming: 6 bases; junction bases outside the gene matches: 18. Germline V gene sequence: CDR1 SGHTS, CDR2 YDEGEE. CDR3 length equals 18 residues. This chain's CDR3 is CASTRTGGPSSPSNEQFF. The DNA for the CDR3 is TGTGCCAGCACACGGACAGGGGGACCCAGCAGCCCATCCAATGAGCAGTTCTTC.

The rearrangement links TRBV2 to TRBJ2-7; TRBD1 matches at 9 bases. This CDR3 has 15 amino acids. Germline loops: CDR1 SNHLY, CDR2 FYNNEI. Trimming at V came to 1 base and at J to 5 bases, leaving 6 bases not matched to a gene. The CDR3 loop is CASSEGGTGSNEQYF. CDR3 DNA: TGTGCCAGCAGTGAAGGTGGGACAGGGTCCAACGAGCAGTACTTC.

The chain couples TRBV2 to TRBJ1-5; weak D call: TRBD1 (5 bases). The CDR3 has 14 residues. Germline-derived CDR1 and CDR2 are SNHLY and FYNNEI. Trimming removed 7 bases from V and 2 bases from J, with 12 bases in between. CDR3 in DNA: TGTGCCAGCAAGGTGGGGGAGGGCAATCAGCCCCAGCATTTT. Translated, it gives CASKVGEGNQPQHF.

The chain recombines TRBV6-1 with TRBJ2-1; a possible D gene is TRBD1 (5 bases). V lost 2 bases to trimming and J lost 3 bases, with 5 bases between them. The CDR3 extends over 13 amino acids. The germline CDR1 and CDR2 sequences are MNHNS and SASEGT. CDR3 sequence (DNA): TGTGCCAGCAGTGAACAGGGCTACAATGAGCAGTTCTTC. It specifies CASSEQGYNEQFF.

The chain combines TRBV15 with TRBJ1-2, with 7 nucleotides matching TRBD1. The CDR3 is 14 amino acids. Per germline, CDR1 LNHNV and CDR2 YYDKDF (reference sequence). The J segment lost 2 bases and the V segment lost 3 bases, leaving 3 bases of the junction unmatched. CDR3 sequence reads: CATSSQTGNYGYTF. The CDR3 nucleotides are TGTGCCACCAGCAGTCAGACAGGGAACTATGGCTACACCTTC.

The V call is TRBV11-3, the J call TRBJ2-1; D may be TRBD2 (5 bases). The length of the CDR3 is 14 residues. Germline CDR1 is SGHNT and CDR2 is YENEEA. Trimming removed 1 base at V and 1 base at J, with 5 bases between. As DNA, the CDR3 is TGTGCCAGCAGCTTAGCGGGATCCTACAATGAGCAGTTCTTC. This sequence encodes CASSLAGSYNEQFF.

The chain joins TRBV6-5 to TRBJ1-5; 8 positions agree with TRBD1. Trimming at V came to 5 bases and at J to 2 bases, leaving 2 bases not matched to a gene. Germline CDR1 reads MNHEY; CDR2 reads SVGAGI. The CDR3 runs 14 residues. The CDR3: CASSQGQGNQPQHF. CDR3 sequence (DNA): TGTGCCAGCAGTCAGGGACAGGGCAATCAGCCCCAGCATTTT.

Comments on this clone: At one end the junction does not follow the germline gene, possibly because of a read error. Other DNA sequences within the sample encode an identical CDR3. V usage is TRBV13 and J usage is TRBJ2-3, with TRBD2 matching over 9 bases. Germline CDR1 PRHDT, CDR2 FYEKMQ (reference sequence). This CDR3 region has 16 residues. The CDR3 loop reads CASSVGLAKNTDTQYF. The CDR3 DNA reads as TGTGCCAGCAGCGTAGGACTAGCGAAGAACACAGATACGCAGTATTTT.

This rearrangement joins TRBV24-1 to TRBJ2-5, with 11 bases that match TRBD2. The CDR3 spans 15 residues. V lost 5 bases, J lost 1 base, and 2 bases stayed unmatched. CDR1 and CDR2 from the germline V gene are KGHDR and SFDVKD. CDR3 sequence: CATSGTSGFQETQYF. CDR3 bases: TGTGCCACCAGTGGGACTAGCGGGTTCCAAGAGACCCAGTACTTC.

The rearrangement joins TRBV19 to TRBJ1-2; no firm D call. The germline CDR1 and CDR2 sequences are LNHDA and SQIVND (reference sequence). This CDR3 has 13 residues. The V gene lost 2 bases and the J gene lost 3 bases, with 7 bases spanning the gap. CDR3 residues: CASSISGYYGYTF. In nucleotides, the CDR3 is TGTGCCAGTAGTATATCAGGATACTATGGCTACACCTTC.

This clone was counted between two and nine times. The chain is built from TRBV18 and TRBJ2-7; TRBD1 aligns across 8 bases. This CDR3 is built from 16 residues. With V trimmed by 2 bases and J by 0 bases, 6 bases remained unmatched. CDR1 KGHSH and CDR2 LQKENI come from the germline V gene. In nucleotides, the CDR3 is TGTGCCAGCTCACCAAATACGGGACAGGCCTCCTACGAGCAGTACTTC. Its protein is CASSPNTGQASYEQYF.

The gene calls are TRBV14 and TRBJ1-3; TRBD1 is a possible D gene (5 bases). Germline CDR1 SGHDN, CDR2 FVKESK. V shed 1 base and J shed 0 bases, with 7 bases lying between them. The CDR3 contains 15 residues. The CDR3 coding sequence is TGTGCCAGCAGCCAAGGGGGCCTCTCTGGAAACACCATATATTTT. This encodes CASSQGGLSGNTIYF.

The rearrangement uses TRBV9 and TRBJ1-1, with 9 bases aligning to TRBD1. This CDR3 is 15 amino acids long. CDR1 SGDLS and CDR2 YYNGEE come from the germline V gene. With V trimmed by 0 bases and J by 5 bases, 5 bases remained unmatched. This CDR3 reads CASSVGVGQGTEAFF. DNA of the CDR3: TGTGCCAGCAGCGTAGGCGTGGGACAGGGAACTGAAGCTTTCTTT.

The chain couples TRBV12-5 to TRBJ2-7; 12 nucleotides agree with TRBD2. CDR1 and CDR2 (germline): LGHNT, FRNRAP. V was clipped by 2 bases and J by 2 bases; unmatched bases: 4. The CDR3 is made up of 16 amino acids. CDR3 coding DNA: TGTGCTAGTGGTTTGTTTCTAGCGGGAGGGCCCTACGAGCAGTACTTC. Residues: CASGLFLAGGPYEQYF.

The rearrangement uses TRBV15 and TRBJ2-1, with D unresolved. The germline CDR1 and CDR2 sequences are LNHNV and YYDKDF (reference sequence). The CDR3 runs 20 residues. V was trimmed by 0 bases and J by 1 base, leaving 22 bases between them. CDR3 nucleotides: TGTGCCACCAGCAGAGATAAAGTGATTTTGTTTGCGGATTCCTACAATGAGCAGTTCTTC. Encoded protein: CATSRDKVILFADSYNEQFF. The whole variable domain, filled in from reference TRBV15 and TRBJ2-1, reads DAMVIQNPRYQVTQFGKPVTLSCSQTLNHNVMYWYQQKSSQAPKLLFHYYDKDFNNEADTPDNFQSRRPNTSFCFLDIRSPGLGDTAMYLCATSRDKVILFADSYNEQFFGPGTRLTVL.